These 32 T cell receptor beta chains originate from one sample sequenced in a study of blood T cell repertoires in COVID-19. Generated by immunoSEQ multiplex PCR, the TCRdb table keeps only in-frame clones and is missing some. The data contain 250,000 to 400,000 clones, more than 70% of them seen just once; the ten biggest clones take up approximately 1.8%. The sequencing input was peripheral blood. The receptors here all came from a woman in her 30s with COVID-19, enrolled during active disease.

The gene calls are TRBV4-3 and TRBJ1-6; TRBD1 matches at 7 bases. Germline values: CDR1 LGHNA, CDR2 YSLEER. V lost 8 bases and J lost 11; bases outside the gene matches: 9. This CDR3 region has 13 residues. The CDR3 DNA reads TGCGCCAGCCGAGGACAGGTCGGTGCACCCCTCCACTTT. Its protein product is CASRGQVGAPLHF.

The rearrangement links TRBV3-1 (or the pseudogene TRBV3-2) to TRBJ2-5; 8 positions agree with TRBD2. The V gene's germline CDR1 is LGHDT and CDR2 YNNKEL (reference sequence). The V and J ends lost 4 bases and 1 base, in that order; junction bases with no gene match: 11. The CDR3 has 17 amino acids. This CDR3 reads CASSRGRAGGVQETQYF. Written as DNA, the CDR3 is TGTGCCAGCAGCCGGGGGAGGGCGGGGGGAGTCCAAGAGACCCAGTACTTC.

This chain joins TRBV2 and TRBJ1-2, with no clear D. CDR3 length equals 11 residues. The V gene lost 3 bases and the J gene lost 7 bases, with 6 bases spanning the gap. Germline assignment: CDR1 SNHLY and CDR2 FYNNEI. CDR3 amino acids: CASSDAAGYTF. CDR3 DNA: TGTGCCAGCAGTGATGCGGCTGGCTACACCTTC.

With regard to this clone: A junction boundary mismatches the germline segment, possibly from a read error. J is TRBJ1-3 and V is TRBV2; 7 bases are a match to TRBD1. Germline CDR1 reads SNHLY; CDR2 reads FYNNEI. The CDR3 is 15 amino acids. This chain's CDR3 is CASREDRVGGNTIYF. The CDR3, as DNA: TGTGCCAGCAGAGAAGACAGGGTTGGTGGAAACACCATATATTTT. Filled out from reference TRBV2 and TRBJ1-3, the complete variable domain reads EPEVTQTPSHQVTQMGQEVILRCVPISNHLYFYWYRQILGQKVEFLVSFYNNEISEKSEIFDDQFSVERPDGSNFTLKIRSTKLEDSAMYFCASREDRVGGNTIYFGEGSWLTVV.

The CDR3 spells CATSIRANYGYTF. CDR3 nucleotide sequence: TGTGCCACCAGCATTCGAGCTAACTATGGCTACACCTTC. This chain links TRBV15 with TRBJ1-2; no firm D call. The CDR3 contains 13 residues. Looked up from germline, CDR1 is LNHNV and CDR2 is YYDKDF (reference sequence). V lost 4 bases, J lost 0 bases, and 6 bases lay in between.

As for this clone: Other DNA sequences in this sample translate to the same CDR3. This chain joins TRBV18 and TRBJ1-1, with 7 bases identical to TRBD1. J was trimmed by 1 base and V by 3 bases; bases with no gene match: 2. The CDR3 runs 14 residues. Germline V gene lookup returns CDR1 KGHSH and CDR2 LQKENI. The CDR3 DNA sequence: TGTGCCAGCTCACCCGACAGGGCGAACACTGAAGCTTTCTTT. It is translated as CASSPDRANTEAFF.

The chain is built from TRBV4-2 and TRBJ1-1, with a possible D match to TRBD1 (6 bases). The CDR3 runs 15 residues. V lost 4 bases to trimming and J lost 1 base, with 13 bases between them. Per germline, CDR1 LGHNA and CDR2 YNFKEQ. The CDR3 DNA is TGTGCCAGCAGCCCCCGGGACATCGGGAACACTGAAGCTTTCTTT. It yields the protein CASSPRDIGNTEAFF.

The chain combines TRBV6-2 or TRBV6-3 with TRBJ1-1, with 9 bases that match TRBD1. Germline V CDR1 and CDR2: MNHEY, SVGEGT. This CDR3 contains 16 residues. The ends lost 5 bases at V and 3 bases at J; junction bases unmatched: 10. The CDR3 protein is CASSRVQGASHTEAFF. As DNA, the CDR3 is TGTGCCAGCAGTCGCGTACAGGGGGCGAGCCACACTGAAGCTTTCTTT.

The V and J genes are TRBV5-1 and TRBJ1-1; TRBD1 might be the D (5 bases). Germline V gene sequence: CDR1 SGHRS, CDR2 YFSETQ. This CDR3 region has 15 residues. V was trimmed by 4 bases and J by 5 bases, leaving 18 bases between them. The CDR3 nucleotides are TGCGCCAGCAGCGGAGGGGAGGTAACGGGGACTGAAGCTTTCTTT. Its translation is CASSGGEVTGTEAFF.

The chain joins TRBV2 to TRBJ2-5; no definite D call. The germline gives CDR1 SNHLY, CDR2 FYNNEI. This CDR3 comprises 12 residues. The ends were cut back, 4 bases at V and 5 bases at J, with 8 bases in the middle. Written as DNA, the CDR3 is TGTGCCAGCAGTGGCTATCGGGAGACCCAGTACTTC. Translated: CASSGYRETQYF.

V gene TRBV5-4 combines with J gene TRBJ1-1; TRBD1 is a possible D gene (5 bases). V was clipped by 4 bases and J by 11 bases, with 15 bases between them. CDR3 length: 12 residues. Per the germline V gene, CDR1 is SGHNT and CDR2 is YYREEE (reference sequence). CDR3 DNA sequence: TGTGCCAGCAGCCTTCCCTACGGGGGTGCTTTCTTT. Translation: CASSLPYGGAFF.

This clone appeared once. V is TRBV6-6 and J is TRBJ2-7; 7 bases match TRBD1. The CDR3 totals 15 residues. Germline trimming cut 0 bases from V and 2 bases from J; bases unmatched to any gene: 4. CDR1 MNHNY and CDR2 SVGAGI come from the germline V gene (reference sequence). The DNA of the CDR3 is TGTGCCAGCAGTTACTCACGGGACAGCCCCTACGAGCAGTACTTC. Amino acids: CASSYSRDSPYEQYF.

CDR3 in amino acids: CASSELRWNTIYF. CDR3 sequence (DNA): TGTGCCAGCAGTGAATTGAGGTGGAACACCATATATTTT. V gene TRBV2 combines with J gene TRBJ1-3, with D unresolved. V was shortened by 2 bases and J by 7 bases, with 9 bases between the two germline ends. This CDR3 has 13 amino acids. Germline CDR1 is SNHLY and CDR2 is FYNNEI. The full variable domain, completed using reference TRBV2 and TRBJ1-3, is EPEVTQTPSHQVTQMGQEVILRCVPISNHLYFYWYRQILGQKVEFLVSFYNNEISEKSEIFDDQFSVERPDGSNFTLKIRSTKLEDSAMYFCASSELRWNTIYFGEGSWLTVV.

This clone appeared a few times. The chain links TRBV5-1 to TRBJ2-2; the D gene is possibly TRBD1 (5 bases). The length of the CDR3 is 14 residues. Germline lookup yields CDR1 SGHRS and CDR2 YFSETQ. Trimming took off 0 bases at V and 6 bases at J, with 9 bases between the two ends. CDR3 amino acids: CASSLDRQAGELFF. CDR3 sequence (DNA): TGCGCCAGCAGCTTGGACAGGCAGGCCGGGGAGCTGTTTTTT.

The chain recombines TRBV12-5 with TRBJ1-1, with D hard to call. V lost 2 bases and J 10 bases, leaving 11 bases between the germline ends. Germline-derived CDR1 and CDR2 are LGHNT and FRNRAP. The CDR3 spans 12 residues. CDR3 region: CASGLSVEGAFF. The DNA of the CDR3 is TGTGCTAGTGGTTTGTCCGTTGAGGGAGCTTTCTTT.

The rearrangement links TRBV6-1 to TRBJ1-1, with D possibly TRBD1 on 6 matching bases. V was trimmed by 3 bases and J by 3 bases, leaving 14 bases between them. Germline CDR1 is MNHNS and CDR2 is SASEGT. The CDR3 loop spans 15 amino acids. CDR3 in amino acids: CASSDPSDRDTEAFF. The CDR3 bases are TGTGCCAGCAGTGATCCCTCGGACAGAGACACTGAAGCTTTCTTT.

The chain has TRBV6-5 and TRBJ2-3; D might be TRBD1 (6 bases). The CDR3 is made up of 16 amino acids. Germline CDR1 reads MNHEY; CDR2 reads SVGAGI. V lost 0 bases, J lost 1 base, and 11 bases lay in between. CDR3 in DNA: TGTGCCAGCAGTTACTCGCAGGGGTCTGGCACAGATACGCAGTATTTT. Translated, it gives CASSYSQGSGTDTQYF.

The chain combines TRBV6-5 with TRBJ1-4; 7 nucleotides align to TRBD1. V lost 8 bases to trimming and J lost 6 bases; unmatched junction nucleotides: 9. Per the germline V gene, CDR1 is MNHEY and CDR2 is SVGAGI. CDR3 length: 14 residues. The CDR3 DNA reads TGTGCCAGCTTTTCGGACAGGCGGGATGAAAAACTGTTTTTT. Its protein is CASFSDRRDEKLFF.

The chain has TRBV11-2 and TRBJ2-3, with 7 bases that match TRBD1. The CDR3 is 15 residues long. CDR1 and CDR2 from the germline V gene are SGHAT and FQNNGV. V shed 5 bases, J shed 3 bases, and the junction held 8 bases outside the gene matches. In DNA form, the CDR3 reads TGTGCCAGCAGCGACGACAGGGTGGGGACAGATACGCAGTATTTT. Translation gives CASSDDRVGTDTQYF.

V gene TRBV2 combines with J gene TRBJ1-3; D possibly corresponds to TRBD1 (5 bases). V dropped 5 bases and J dropped 1 base, with 15 bases sitting between them. Germline V lookup: CDR1 SNHLY, CDR2 FYNNEI. CDR3 length: 16 amino acids. The CDR3 sequence is CASSRNTGISGNTIYF. In nucleotides, the CDR3 is TGTGCCAGCAGTCGAAATACAGGAATATCTGGAAACACCATATATTTT.

The gene calls are TRBV7-9 and TRBJ2-3, with 7 bases lining up with TRBD1. The germline V gene has CDR1 SEHNR and CDR2 FQNEAQ (reference sequence). The V and J ends lost 9 bases and 3 bases, in that order; junction bases with no gene match: 9. The CDR3 length is 14 residues. CDR3 DNA: TGTGCCAGTCACCGGGACAGTGCGACAGATACGCAGTATTTT. Its translation is CASHRDSATDTQYF.

The V and J genes are TRBV4-2 and TRBJ1-1; perhaps TRBD1 as D (5 bases). CDR1 and CDR2 from the germline V gene are LGHNA and YNFKEQ. This CDR3 has 11 residues. V dropped 2 bases and J dropped 7 bases, with 5 bases sitting between them. The CDR3 loop is CASSQRGEAFF. The CDR3 DNA is TGTGCCAGCAGCCAAAGGGGTGAAGCTTTCTTT.

The CDR3 sequence: CASSLGSGLNTEAFF. CDR3 sequence (DNA): TGCGCCAGCAGCCTAGGATCGGGGTTGAACACTGAAGCTTTCTTT. The rearrangement joins TRBV5-1 to TRBJ1-1; D not certain. This CDR3 contains 15 residues. V was trimmed by 4 bases and J by 0 bases, leaving 13 bases between them. From germline, CDR1 is SGHRS and CDR2 YFSETQ.

The sample holds one count of this clone. This chain joins TRBV5-1 and TRBJ2-5; TRBD2 matches 8 bases. CDR3 length: 14 residues. Germline V gene data show CDR1 as SGHRS and CDR2 as YFSETQ. The V and J ends lost 1 base and 4 bases, in that order; junction bases with no gene match: 3. CDR3 in amino acids: CASSLTGGVETQYF. As DNA, the CDR3 is TGCGCCAGCAGCTTGACCGGGGGGGTAGAGACCCAGTACTTC.

The gene calls are TRBV6-5 and TRBJ2-2; D is perhaps TRBD1 or TRBD2 (7 bases each). Trimming cost V 10 bases and J 4 bases, with 10 bases left between them. Germline values: CDR1 MNHEY, CDR2 SVGAGI. The CDR3 sequence is 12 residues long. The CDR3 DNA reads as TGTGCCACCAGGGGGGGCACCGGGGAGCTGTTTTTT. Protein sequence: CATRGGTGELFF.

This clone was observed a single time. The chain employs TRBV11-2 and TRBJ2-1; TRBD1 aligns across 9 bases. The ends lost 1 base at V and 9 bases at J; junction bases unmatched: 7. CDR3 length: 15 amino acids. From germline, CDR1 is SGHAT and CDR2 FQNNGV. This CDR3 reads CASSLGTGGIGEQFF. DNA for the CDR3: TGTGCCAGCAGCTTAGGTACAGGGGGCATCGGTGAGCAGTTCTTC.

V and J are TRBV29-1 and TRBJ1-1, with TRBD1 matching 9 bases. This CDR3 spans 16 amino acids. Germline CDR1 SQVTM, CDR2 ANQGSEA. Trimming at V came to 3 bases and at J to 3 bases, leaving 11 bases not matched to a gene. CDR3 loop: CSVDRSDRDRDTEAFF. CDR3 nucleotides: TGCAGCGTTGATAGATCCGACCGGGACAGGGACACTGAAGCTTTCTTT.

The rearrangement links TRBV6-2 or TRBV6-3 to TRBJ1-4; 12 bases agree with TRBD1. The CDR3 has 15 amino acids. With 5 bases clipped from V and 7 bases from J, the junction kept 5 bases outside the gene matches. The germline V gene encodes CDR1 MNHEY and CDR2 SVGEGT. The CDR3 DNA sequence: TGTGCCAGCAGTCGCGGGACAGGGGGCTCTGAAAAACTGTTTTTT. This gives the protein CASSRGTGGSEKLFF.

The chain is built from TRBV9 and TRBJ2-1; D perhaps matches TRBD2 (5 bases). The ends were cut back, 4 bases at V and 6 bases at J, with 11 bases in the middle. Germline CDR1 and CDR2: SGDLS and YYNGEE. This CDR3 is built from 13 residues. The CDR3 here is CASSPLDSNEQFF. CDR3 nucleotide sequence: TGTGCCAGCAGCCCACTGGACTCCAATGAGCAGTTCTTC.

This clone has just a few counts. J is TRBJ2-1 and V is TRBV12-5; D uncertain. CDR1 LGHNT and CDR2 FRNRAP come from the germline V gene. V was trimmed by 0 bases and J by 2 bases, leaving 17 bases between them. The CDR3 has 18 amino acids. This chain's CDR3 is CASGLVLMSQQPYNEQFF. The CDR3 nucleotides read TGTGCTAGTGGTTTGGTACTAATGTCCCAACAACCCTACAATGAGCAGTTCTTC.

The chain is built from TRBV2 and TRBJ1-6; 9 positions match TRBD1. V gave up 8 bases and J gave up 8 bases; unmatched junction bases: 7. The CDR3 runs 14 residues. Germline values: CDR1 SNHLY, CDR2 FYNNEI. Here the CDR3 DNA reads TGTGCCAGCGCAGCCGGGACAGGGTATTCACCCCTCCACTTT. Its protein is CASAAGTGYSPLHF.

The rearrangement uses TRBV15 and TRBJ2-3; maybe TRBD2 (8 bases). This CDR3 has 21 residues. Germline CDR1 and CDR2: LNHNV and YYDKDF (reference sequence). V lost 0 bases to trimming and J lost 4 bases, with 29 bases between them. In nucleotides, the CDR3 is TGTGCCACCAGCAGAGATCGCAGGGGGATTGCCCATAGCGGGGTCTCAGATACGCAGTATTTT. Its protein product is CATSRDRRGIAHSGVSDTQYF.